This entry lists 24 T cell receptor beta chains sequenced from one sample in a study of cytomegalovirus exposure and HLA in healthy donors. The study ran its PCR with 60 Vbeta and 13 Jbeta primers. This table comes from immunoSEQ multiplex PCR, and its TCRdb copy is limited to in-frame clones, with some not included. Here the sample spans 150,000 to 200,000 clones, 71% being singletons. Sequences were obtained from PBMCs. These receptors were obtained from a girl aged 10 to 17 in good health and CMV-seronegative.

In this sample, this clone turned up a few times. The CDR3, as DNA: TGTGCCAGCAGTTGGCCAAATGGAGGGGAGGCTTTCTTT. Its protein product is CASSWPNGGEAFF. The V and J genes are TRBV6-1 and TRBJ1-1; tentative D call: TRBD1 (5 bases). CDR1 and CDR2 from the germline V gene are MNHNS and SASEGT. The V gene lost 5 bases and the J gene lost 11 bases, with 18 bases spanning the gap. This CDR3 has 13 residues.

J is TRBJ1-6 and V is TRBV27, with 7 bases identical to TRBD1. Trimming at V came to 8 bases and at J to 7 bases, leaving 8 bases not matched to a gene. From germline, CDR1 is MNHEY and CDR2 SMNVEV (reference sequence). This CDR3 is built from 14 residues. The DNA of the CDR3 is TGTGCCAGCGGATCCGGGACAGAAAATTCACCCCTCCACTTT. The encoded protein is CASGSGTENSPLHF.

The chain has TRBV4-1 and TRBJ2-3; D call uncertain. The CDR3 has 15 amino acids. V was shortened by 0 bases and J by 5 bases, with 12 bases between the two germline ends. The V gene's germline CDR1 is MGHRA and CDR2 YSYEKL. The CDR3 sequence: CASSQDRGLGDTQYF. CDR3 coding DNA: TGCGCCAGCAGCCAAGATAGAGGTTTGGGAGATACGCAGTATTTT.

Note on this clone: Given a much more abundant clone one base away, this may be a read error. The V and J genes are TRBV2 and TRBJ2-1; TRBD1 is a possible D gene (6 bases). The V gene's germline CDR1 is SNHLY and CDR2 FYNNEI. The germline V and J ends were trimmed by 5 bases and 3 bases, with 8 bases remaining between them. CDR3 length equals 13 residues. The CDR3 nucleotides read TGTGCCAGCAGTTTGGACAGCTACAATGAGCAGTTCTTC. Amino acid sequence: CASSLDSYNEQFF.

The chain employs TRBV11-2 and TRBJ2-2, with unresolved D. The CDR3 is made up of 13 amino acids. Germline V CDR1 and CDR2: SGHAT, FQNNGV. V lost 5 bases and J lost 8, with 12 bases in between. This chain's CDR3 is CASSPVFAGELFF. Written as DNA, the CDR3 is TGTGCCAGCAGCCCCGTTTTCGCGGGGGAGCTGTTTTTT.

The chain links TRBV5-4 to TRBJ1-3, with 7 bases identical to TRBD1. V lost 4 bases, J lost 4 bases, and 5 bases stayed unmatched. Per the germline V gene, CDR1 is SGHNT and CDR2 is YYREEE (reference sequence). The CDR3 consists of 14 residues. Here the CDR3 DNA reads TGTGCCAGCAGCATAGGGGGCGCCGGAAACACCATATATTTT. This gives the protein CASSIGGAGNTIYF.

The chain uses TRBV29-1 and TRBJ1-1; D possibly corresponds to TRBD1 (5 bases). The V gene's germline CDR1 is SQVTM and CDR2 ANQGSEA. CDR3 length equals 12 residues. The V gene lost 5 bases and the J gene lost 5 bases, with 12 bases spanning the gap. This CDR3 reads CSVPQGKTEAFF. The CDR3 DNA is TGCAGCGTTCCCCAGGGAAAAACTGAAGCTTTCTTT. Full variable domain (missing parts from reference TRBV29-1 and TRBJ1-1): SAVISQKPSRDICQRGTSLTIQCQVDSQVTMMFWYRQQPGQSLTLIATANQGSEATYESGFVIDKFPISRPNLTFSTLTVSNMSPEDSSIYLCSVPQGKTEAFFGQGTRLTVV.

In its sample, this clone was seen a few times. V is TRBV7-7 and J is TRBJ2-3; TRBD1 might be the D (6 bases). The CDR3 has 13 residues. CDR1 and CDR2 (germline): SSHAT, FNYEAQ (reference sequence). Trimming took off 5 bases at V and 4 bases at J, with 10 bases between the two ends. The CDR3 loop reads CASSPGAPDTQYF. CDR3 in DNA: TGTGCCAGCAGCCCAGGGGCCCCAGATACGCAGTATTTT.

As DNA, the CDR3 is TGTGCCAGCAGTTTTTTGGGACAGGGGGTGTTGGAGACCCAGTACTTC. Encoded protein: CASSFLGQGVLETQYF. This chain joins TRBV27 and TRBJ2-5; TRBD1 agrees at 11 bases. Germline-derived CDR1 and CDR2 are MNHEY and SMNVEV (reference sequence). V shed 3 bases and J 5 bases; nucleotides not matched to a gene: 8. This CDR3 contains 16 residues.

The rearrangement uses TRBV15 and TRBJ2-1; TRBD1 agrees at 10 bases. Germline loops: CDR1 LNHNV, CDR2 YYDKDF (reference sequence). The V segment lost 0 bases and the J segment 8 bases; nucleotides outside the gene matches: 10. The CDR3 consists of 17 residues. For the CDR3, the DNA is TGTGCCACCAGCAGAGATCTATTTGGACAGGGGGTCTATGAGCAGTTCTTC. Its protein product is CATSRDLFGQGVYEQFF.

This chain connects TRBV13 to TRBJ1-6; possible D gene TRBD1, 6 bases. The CDR3 has 14 amino acids. The germline gives CDR1 PRHDT, CDR2 FYEKMQ (reference sequence). The V end was cut by 6 bases, the J end by 7 bases, with 13 bases between. In DNA, the CDR3 is TGTGCCAGCAGATACGGGGGGGCAAATTCACCCCTCCACTTT. The encoded protein is CASRYGGANSPLHF. Complete variable domain (other parts from reference TRBV13 and TRBJ1-6): AAGVIQSPRHLIKEKRETATLKCYPIPRHDTVYWYQQGPGQDPQFLISFYEKMQSDKGSIPDRFSAQQFSDYHSELNMSSLELGDSALYFCASRYGGANSPLHFGNGTRLTVT.

This clone has just a few counts. V usage is TRBV6-5 and J usage is TRBJ2-7, with a tentative D call TRBD2 (5 bases). CDR1 and CDR2 (germline): MNHEY, SVGAGI. V was cut by 3 bases and J by 4 bases, with 7 bases left in between. The length of the CDR3 is 12 residues. The CDR3 nucleotides read TGTGCCAGCAGTTATACGGGGTACGAGCAGTACTTC. This sequence encodes CASSYTGYEQYF.

There are a few counts of this clone. The gene calls are TRBV18 and TRBJ1-5; D is possibly TRBD1 (5 bases). CDR1 is KGHSH and CDR2 is LQKENI in the germline V gene. This CDR3 is built from 16 residues. Trimming cost V 2 bases and J 4 bases, with 15 bases left between them. The CDR3 coding sequence is TGTGCCAGCTCACCAGACGACAGCAGCCTAAATCAGCCCCAGCATTTT. Translating gives CASSPDDSSLNQPQHF.

This chain joins TRBV27 and TRBJ1-5, with 10 bases that match TRBD1. Losses at the gene ends were 2 bases for V and 2 bases for J; bases not matched to a gene: 6. Germline lookup yields CDR1 MNHEY and CDR2 SMNVEV (reference sequence). This CDR3 spans 17 amino acids. The CDR3 loop is CASSLHGGTGGNQPQHF. The CDR3 region has the DNA TGTGCCAGCAGTTTACACGGGGGGACAGGGGGCAATCAGCCCCAGCATTTT.

This clone is a singleton in its sample. This rearrangement joins TRBV5-1 to TRBJ2-1; no firm D call. Germline V gene sequence: CDR1 SGHRS, CDR2 YFSETQ. The V gene lost 0 bases and the J gene lost 5 bases, with 9 bases spanning the gap. CDR3 length: 14 amino acids. The CDR3 nucleotides are TGCGCCAGCAGCTTGGCCGTGAGAGACAATGAGCAGTTCTTC. Translation: CASSLAVRDNEQFF.

The sample holds a few counts of this clone. The rearrangement joins TRBV6-5 to TRBJ1-6, with TRBD1 identical over 7 bases. This CDR3 has 13 amino acids. V dropped 6 bases and J dropped 10; count of bases not matched to a gene: 6. The germline CDR1 and CDR2 sequences are MNHEY and SVGAGI. The CDR3 here is CASSLDRDSPLHF. The CDR3 DNA sequence: TGTGCCAGCAGCCTCGACAGGGACTCACCCCTCCACTTT.

The V and J genes are TRBV7-9 and TRBJ2-2, with D unclear. CDR1 and CDR2 (germline): SEHNR, FQNEAQ (reference sequence). The V end was cut by 6 bases, the J end by 4 bases, with 12 bases between. The CDR3 extends over 14 amino acids. CDR3 bases: TGTGCCAGCAGTCCCACGGTCGTCACCGGGGAGCTGTTTTTT. Its translation: CASSPTVVTGELFF.

There are a few counts of this clone. The chain uses TRBV11-2 and TRBJ2-7; D gene ambiguous. Germline CDR1 SGHAT, CDR2 FQNNGV. This CDR3 region has 12 residues. V was shortened by 3 bases and J by 4 bases, with 7 bases between the two germline ends. The CDR3 loop reads CASSFDSYEQYF. CDR3 DNA sequence: TGTGCCAGCAGCTTCGACTCTTACGAGCAGTACTTC.

This clone appeared a few times. J is TRBJ2-7 and V is TRBV7-9; 10 nucleotides match TRBD1. The CDR3 runs 14 residues. Germline CDR1 and CDR2: SEHNR and FQNEAQ (reference sequence). Trimming cost V 4 bases and J 2 bases; bases outside gene matches: 2. The CDR3 here is CASSSGTGAYEQYF. As DNA, the CDR3 is TGTGCCAGCAGCTCCGGGACAGGGGCCTACGAGCAGTACTTC.

This clone was detected many times. As DNA, the CDR3 is TGTGCCAGTAGTGTTACAGGGCTTAGCAATCAGCCCCAGCATTTT. Its protein is CASSVTGLSNQPQHF. The chain carries TRBV19 and TRBJ1-5; a weak D match, TRBD1 (6 bases). This CDR3 has 15 amino acids. CDR1 and CDR2 from the germline V gene are LNHDA and SQIVND (reference sequence). The V and J ends lost 5 bases and 0 bases respectively, with 11 bases between them.

A single count supports this clone. The V call is TRBV30, the J call TRBJ2-5; 9 bases align to TRBD1. In germline, CDR1 is GTSNPN, CDR2 SVGIG (reference sequence). This CDR3 has 14 residues. J lost 0 bases, V lost 2 bases, and 1 base had no gene match. The CDR3 DNA is TGTGCCTGGAGTCGGGACAGGGACCAAGAGACCCAGTACTTC. Protein sequence: CAWSRDRDQETQYF.

In this sample, this clone turned up a few times. At one end, the junction sequence differs from germline, possibly due to a read error. The genes are TRBV5-8 and TRBJ1-2; D uncertain. The CDR3 covers 9 residues. CDR1 is SGHTS, CDR2 YDEGEE, per germline. CDR3 sequence: CTANYGYTF. The CDR3 DNA is TGCACAGCTAACTATGGCTACACCTTC.

The rearrangement joins TRBV7-9 to TRBJ2-1; TRBD2 agrees at 13 bases. V lost 3 bases, J lost 8 bases, and 1 base stayed unmatched. Germline-derived CDR1 and CDR2 are SEHNR and FQNEAQ (reference sequence). The CDR3 contains 14 residues. The CDR3 sequence is CASSLTSGGHEQFF. Written as DNA, the CDR3 is TGTGCCAGCAGCTTGACTAGCGGGGGGCATGAGCAGTTCTTC. The variable domain in full, completed from reference TRBV7-9 and TRBJ2-1, reads DTGVSQNPRHKITKRGQNVTFRCDPISEHNRLYWYRQTLGQGPEFLTYFQNEAQLEKSRLLSDRFSAERPKGSFSTLEIQRTEQGDSAMYLCASSLTSGGHEQFFGPGTRLTVL.

This clone is a singleton in its sample. The CDR3 DNA follows: TGTGCCAGCAGTGAAGGGGGGGGTAAGGTCGAGCAGTACTTC. Translating gives CASSEGGGKVEQYF. This chain joins TRBV7-6 and TRBJ2-7; perhaps TRBD2 as D (7 bases). V gave up 6 bases and J gave up 6 bases, with 18 bases separating them. The CDR3 runs to 14 residues. CDR1 and CDR2 from the germline V gene are SGHVS and FNYEAQ.